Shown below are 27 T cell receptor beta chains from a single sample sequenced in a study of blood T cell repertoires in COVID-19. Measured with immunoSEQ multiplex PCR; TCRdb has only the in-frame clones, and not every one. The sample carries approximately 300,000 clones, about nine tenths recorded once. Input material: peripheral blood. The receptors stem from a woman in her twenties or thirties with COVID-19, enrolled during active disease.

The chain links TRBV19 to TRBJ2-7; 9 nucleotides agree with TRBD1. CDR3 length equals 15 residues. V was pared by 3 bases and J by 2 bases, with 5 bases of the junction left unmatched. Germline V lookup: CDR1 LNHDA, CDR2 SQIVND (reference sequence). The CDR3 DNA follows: TGTGCCAGTAGTATCGGACAGGGGCCCCCCTACGAGCAGTACTTC. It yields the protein CASSIGQGPPYEQYF. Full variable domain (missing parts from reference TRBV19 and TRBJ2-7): DGGITQSPKYLFRKEGQNVTLSCEQNLNHDAMYWYRQDPGQGLRLIYYSQIVNDFQKGDIAEGYSVSREKKESFPLTVTSAQKNPTAFYLCASSIGQGPPYEQYFGPGTRLTVT.

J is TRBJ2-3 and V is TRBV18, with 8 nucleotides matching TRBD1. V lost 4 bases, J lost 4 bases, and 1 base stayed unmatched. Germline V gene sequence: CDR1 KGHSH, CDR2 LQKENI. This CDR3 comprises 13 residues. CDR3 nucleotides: TGTGCCAGCTCACTACAGGGGGCAGATACGCAGTATTTT. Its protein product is CASSLQGADTQYF.

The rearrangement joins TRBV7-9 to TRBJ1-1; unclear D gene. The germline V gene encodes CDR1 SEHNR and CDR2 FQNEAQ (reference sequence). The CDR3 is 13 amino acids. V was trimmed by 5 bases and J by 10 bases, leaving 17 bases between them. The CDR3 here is CASSPRAERRAFF. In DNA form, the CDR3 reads TGTGCCAGCAGCCCAAGGGCAGAGCGGCGAGCTTTCTTT.

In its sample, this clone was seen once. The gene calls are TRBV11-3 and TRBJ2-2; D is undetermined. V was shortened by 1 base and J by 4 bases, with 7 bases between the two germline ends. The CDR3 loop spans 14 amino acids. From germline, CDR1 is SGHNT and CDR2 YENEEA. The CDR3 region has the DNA TGTGCCAGCAGCTTAGCTCCCTCCACCGGGGAGCTGTTTTTT. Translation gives CASSLAPSTGELFF.

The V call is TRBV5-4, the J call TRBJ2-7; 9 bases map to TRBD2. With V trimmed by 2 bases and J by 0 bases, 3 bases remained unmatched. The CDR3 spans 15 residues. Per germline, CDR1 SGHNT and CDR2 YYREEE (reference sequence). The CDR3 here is CASSFPAGGSYEQYF. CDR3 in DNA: TGTGCCAGCAGCTTCCCAGCGGGAGGCTCCTACGAGCAGTACTTC.

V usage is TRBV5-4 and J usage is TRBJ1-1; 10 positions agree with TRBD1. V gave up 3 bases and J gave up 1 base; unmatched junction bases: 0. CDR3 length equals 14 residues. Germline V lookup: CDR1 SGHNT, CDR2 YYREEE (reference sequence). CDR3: CASSWDRGNTEAFF. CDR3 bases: TGTGCCAGCAGCTGGGACAGGGGGAACACTGAAGCTTTCTTT.

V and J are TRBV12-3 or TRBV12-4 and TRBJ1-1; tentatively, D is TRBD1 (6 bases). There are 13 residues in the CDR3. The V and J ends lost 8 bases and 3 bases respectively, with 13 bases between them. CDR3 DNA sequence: TGTGCCAGCGGGGGCAGTCCGTACACTGAAGCTTTCTTT. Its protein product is CASGGSPYTEAFF.

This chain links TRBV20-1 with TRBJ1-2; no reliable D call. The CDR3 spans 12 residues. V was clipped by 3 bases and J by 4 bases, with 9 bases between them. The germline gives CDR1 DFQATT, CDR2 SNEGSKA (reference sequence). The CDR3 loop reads CSASGRSYGYTF. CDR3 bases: TGCAGTGCTAGTGGGAGATCCTATGGCTACACCTTC.

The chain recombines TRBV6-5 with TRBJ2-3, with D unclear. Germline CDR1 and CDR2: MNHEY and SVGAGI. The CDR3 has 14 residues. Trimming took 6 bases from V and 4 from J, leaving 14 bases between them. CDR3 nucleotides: TGTGCCAGCAGGGTCAACAGTCTCCCAGATACGCAGTATTTT. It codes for CASRVNSLPDTQYF.

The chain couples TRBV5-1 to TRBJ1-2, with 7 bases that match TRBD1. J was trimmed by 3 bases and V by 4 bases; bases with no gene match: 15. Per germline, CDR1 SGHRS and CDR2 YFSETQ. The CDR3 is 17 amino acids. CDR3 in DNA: TGCGCCAGCAGCCCCCAAGTGAGGGGGCGAGGGGACTATGGCTACACCTTC. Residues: CASSPQVRGRGDYGYTF.

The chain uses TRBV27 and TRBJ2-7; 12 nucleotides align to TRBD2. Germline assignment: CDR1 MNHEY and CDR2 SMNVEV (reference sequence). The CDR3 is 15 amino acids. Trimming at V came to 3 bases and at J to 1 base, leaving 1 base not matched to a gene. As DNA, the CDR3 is TGTGCCAGCAGTTTCGGACTAGCGGGATCCTACGAGCAGTACTTC. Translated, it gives CASSFGLAGSYEQYF.

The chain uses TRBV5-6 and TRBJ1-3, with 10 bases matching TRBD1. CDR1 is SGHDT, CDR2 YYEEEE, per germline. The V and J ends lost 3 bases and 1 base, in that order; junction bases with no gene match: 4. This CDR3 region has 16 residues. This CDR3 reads CASSSGQGLSGNTIYF. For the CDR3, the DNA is TGTGCCAGCAGCTCGGGACAGGGGCTGTCTGGAAACACCATATATTTT.

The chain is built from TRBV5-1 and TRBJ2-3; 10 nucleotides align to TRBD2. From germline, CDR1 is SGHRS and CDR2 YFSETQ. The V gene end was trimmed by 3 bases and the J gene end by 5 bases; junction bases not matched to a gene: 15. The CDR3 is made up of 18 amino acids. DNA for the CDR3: TGCGCCAGCAGCTCTGGTAGAGGGAAACTAGCGGGAATAGATACGCAGTATTTT. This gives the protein CASSSGRGKLAGIDTQYF.

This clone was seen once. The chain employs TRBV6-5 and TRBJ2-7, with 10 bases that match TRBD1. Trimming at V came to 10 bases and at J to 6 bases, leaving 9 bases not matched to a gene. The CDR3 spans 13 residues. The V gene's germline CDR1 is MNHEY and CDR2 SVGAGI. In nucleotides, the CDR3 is TGTGCCACAAGGGACAGGGGAACGACCGAGCAGTACTTC. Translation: CATRDRGTTEQYF.

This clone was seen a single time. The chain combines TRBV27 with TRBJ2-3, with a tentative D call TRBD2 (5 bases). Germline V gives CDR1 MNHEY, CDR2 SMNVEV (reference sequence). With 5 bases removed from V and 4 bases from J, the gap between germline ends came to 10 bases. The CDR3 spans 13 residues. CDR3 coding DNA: TGTGCCAGCAGTCGGGAAATCGCAGATACGCAGTATTTT. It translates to CASSREIADTQYF.

The CDR3 DNA sequence: TGTGCCAGCAGCCGGGGACTAGCGGACTATAAAGAGACCCAGTACTTC. As protein: CASSRGLADYKETQYF. The V gene is TRBV11-2, the J gene TRBJ2-5, with 11 bases identical to TRBD2. This CDR3 has 16 amino acids. From germline, CDR1 is SGHAT and CDR2 FQNNGV. Losses at the gene ends were 5 bases for V and 3 bases for J; bases not matched to a gene: 8. Complete variable domain (other parts from reference TRBV11-2 and TRBJ2-5): EAGVAQSPRYKIIEKRQSVAFWCNPISGHATLYWYQQILGQGPKLLIQFQNNGVVDDSQLPKDRFSAERLKGVDSTLKIQPAKLEDSAVYLCASSRGLADYKETQYFGPGTRLLVL.

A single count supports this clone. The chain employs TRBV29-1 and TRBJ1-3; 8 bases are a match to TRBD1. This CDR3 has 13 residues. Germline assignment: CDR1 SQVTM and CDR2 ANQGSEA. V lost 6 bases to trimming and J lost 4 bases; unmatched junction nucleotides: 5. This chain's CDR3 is CSVQGAAGNTIYF. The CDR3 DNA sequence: TGCAGCGTCCAGGGGGCTGCAGGAAACACCATATATTTT.

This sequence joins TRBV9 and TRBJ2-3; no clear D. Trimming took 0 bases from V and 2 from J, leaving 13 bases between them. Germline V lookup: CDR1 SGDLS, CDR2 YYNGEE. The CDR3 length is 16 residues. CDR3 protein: CASSVGGSDLTDTQYF. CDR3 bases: TGTGCCAGCAGCGTAGGCGGTTCTGACCTCACAGATACGCAGTATTTT.

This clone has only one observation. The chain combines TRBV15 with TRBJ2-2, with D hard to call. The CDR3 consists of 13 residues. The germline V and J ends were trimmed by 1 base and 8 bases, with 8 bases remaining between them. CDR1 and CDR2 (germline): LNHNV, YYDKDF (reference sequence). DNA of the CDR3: TGTGCCACCAGCAGAGCGGGTTCAGGGGAGCTGTTTTTT. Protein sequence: CATSRAGSGELFF.

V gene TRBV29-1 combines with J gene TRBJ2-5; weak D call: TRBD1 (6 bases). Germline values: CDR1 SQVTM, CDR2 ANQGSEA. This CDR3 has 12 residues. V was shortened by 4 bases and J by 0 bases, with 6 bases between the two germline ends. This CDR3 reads CSVGQDQETQYF. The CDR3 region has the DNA TGCAGCGTTGGACAGGACCAAGAGACCCAGTACTTC.

The CDR3 nucleotides read TGTGCCAGCAGCGTATCAGGGGGCGAAATAGAGACCCAGTACTTC. Translated, it gives CASSVSGGEIETQYF. The chain links TRBV9 to TRBJ2-5, with 8 nucleotides matching TRBD1. J gave up 4 bases and V 1 base, and 6 bases lay outside the gene matches. The CDR3 covers 15 residues. CDR1 and CDR2 from the germline V gene are SGDLS and YYNGEE.

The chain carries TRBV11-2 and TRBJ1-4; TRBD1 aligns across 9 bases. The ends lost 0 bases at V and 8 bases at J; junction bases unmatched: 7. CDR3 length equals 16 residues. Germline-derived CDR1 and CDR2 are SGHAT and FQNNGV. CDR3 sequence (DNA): TGTGCCAGCAGCTTAGATACAGGGGGCGCGGGGGAAAAACTGTTTTTT. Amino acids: CASSLDTGGAGEKLFF. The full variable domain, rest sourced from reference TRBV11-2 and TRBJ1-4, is EAGVAQSPRYKIIEKRQSVAFWCNPISGHATLYWYQQILGQGPKLLIQFQNNGVVDDSQLPKDRFSAERLKGVDSTLKIQPAKLEDSAVYLCASSLDTGGAGEKLFFGSGTQLSVL.

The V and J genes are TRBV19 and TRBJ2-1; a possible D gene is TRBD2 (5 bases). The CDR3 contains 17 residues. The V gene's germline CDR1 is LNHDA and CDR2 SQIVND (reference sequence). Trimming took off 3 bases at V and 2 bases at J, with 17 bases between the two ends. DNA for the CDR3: TGTGCCAGTAGTATGGAATCGGGATGGAAAGCCTACAATGAGCAGTTCTTC. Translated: CASSMESGWKAYNEQFF.

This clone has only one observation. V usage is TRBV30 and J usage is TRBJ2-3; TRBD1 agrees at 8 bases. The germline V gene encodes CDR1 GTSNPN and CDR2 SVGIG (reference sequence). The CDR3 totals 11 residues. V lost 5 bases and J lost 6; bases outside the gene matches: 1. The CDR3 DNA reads TGTGCCTGGGACAGGGGTGATACGCAGTATTTT. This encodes CAWDRGDTQYF. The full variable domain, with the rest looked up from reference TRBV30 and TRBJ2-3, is SQTIHQWPATLVQPVGSPLSLECTVEGTSNPNLYWYRQAAGRGLQLLFYSVGIGQISSEVPQNLSASRPQDRQFILSSKKLLLSDSGFYLCAWDRGDTQYFGPGTRLTVL.

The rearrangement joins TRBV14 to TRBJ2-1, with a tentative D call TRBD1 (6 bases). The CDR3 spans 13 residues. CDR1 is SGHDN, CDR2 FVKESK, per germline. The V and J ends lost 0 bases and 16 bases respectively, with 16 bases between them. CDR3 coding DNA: TGTGCCAGCAGCCAAGATGTCCGGGACAATCTATTCTTC. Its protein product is CASSQDVRDNLFF.

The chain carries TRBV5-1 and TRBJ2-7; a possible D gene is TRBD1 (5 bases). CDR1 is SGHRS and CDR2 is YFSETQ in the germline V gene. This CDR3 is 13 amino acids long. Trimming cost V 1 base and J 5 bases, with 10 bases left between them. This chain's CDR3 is CASSLNLRDEQYF. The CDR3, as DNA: TGCGCCAGCAGCTTGAATCTCAGGGACGAGCAGTACTTC. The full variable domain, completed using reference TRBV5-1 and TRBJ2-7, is KAGVTQTPRYLIKTRGQQVTLSCSPISGHRSVSWYQQTPGQGLQFLFEYFSETQRNKGNFPGRFSGRQFSNSRSEMNVSTLELGDSALYLCASSLNLRDEQYFGPGTRLTVT.

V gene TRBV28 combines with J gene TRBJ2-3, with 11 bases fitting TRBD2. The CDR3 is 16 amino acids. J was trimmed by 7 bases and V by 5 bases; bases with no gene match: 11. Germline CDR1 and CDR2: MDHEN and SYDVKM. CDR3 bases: TGTGCCAGCAGTCTCTTCTTAGCGGGAGGGATGAATACGCAGTATTTT. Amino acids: CASSLFLAGGMNTQYF.